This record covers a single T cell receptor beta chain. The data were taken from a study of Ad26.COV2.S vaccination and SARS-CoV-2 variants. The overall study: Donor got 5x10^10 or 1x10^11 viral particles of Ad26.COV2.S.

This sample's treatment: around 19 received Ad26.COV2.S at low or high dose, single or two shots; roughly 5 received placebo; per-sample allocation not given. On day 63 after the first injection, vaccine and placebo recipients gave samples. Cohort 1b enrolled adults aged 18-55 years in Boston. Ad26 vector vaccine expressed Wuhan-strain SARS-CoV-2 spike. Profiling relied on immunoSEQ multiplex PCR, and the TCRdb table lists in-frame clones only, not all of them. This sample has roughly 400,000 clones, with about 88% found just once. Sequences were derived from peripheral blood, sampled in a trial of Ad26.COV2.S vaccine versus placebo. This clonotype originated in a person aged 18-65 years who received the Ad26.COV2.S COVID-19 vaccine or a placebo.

CDR3 in amino acids: CASSFAGSGSYNEQFF. The CDR3 bases are TGTGCCAGCAGTTTTGCTGGGAGCGGGTCCTACAATGAGCAGTTCTTC. The gene calls are TRBV28 and TRBJ2-1, with a tentative D call TRBD2 (6 bases). The V end was cut by 3 bases, the J end by 1 base, with 13 bases between. Germline V gene data show CDR1 as MDHEN and CDR2 as SYDVKM. The CDR3 totals 16 residues.